This passage covers 30 T cell receptor beta chains from one sample sequenced in a study of molecular identifiers for immune sequencing clone quantification. TCRdb processed the PCR reads anew with MiXCR; each CDR3 protein has one entry. Of 60,000 to 65,000 distinct CDR3 sequences listed, 15% to 20% are singletons. The specimen sequenced was naive CD8+ T cells from blood, with Jurkat cell RNA spiked in. Subset given: FACS-sorted CD8+CD4-CCR7+CD45RA+ naive T cells. These receptors came from a human donor in good health. Some libraries in this study had Jurkat cell RNA spiked in.

This clonotype appeared many times. This chain links TRBV6-5 with TRBJ1-1; perhaps TRBD1 as D (5 bases). The V end lost 8 bases, the J end lost 6 bases, and 10 bases lay between the germline ends. Per germline, CDR1 MNHEY and CDR2 SVGAGI. The CDR3 contains 11 residues. The CDR3 sequence is CASFAGAEAFF. CDR3 in DNA: TGTGCCAGCTTTGCGGGGGCTGAAGCTTTCTTT.

Regarding this clonotype: This is likely a read error, given that the CDR3 carries no conserved phenylalanine or tryptophan at its end. The CDR3 DNA reads TGTGCCAGCAGATTAGCGGGACTAGCGGGGGTAGGGATCTACAATGAGCAGTTCCTC. It translates to CASRLAGLAGVGIYNEQFL. This chain links TRBV7-8 with TRBJ2-1; 14 nucleotides match TRBD2. CDR1 and CDR2 (germline): SGHVS, FQNEAQ. This CDR3 contains 19 residues.

Concerning this clonotype itself: A much more abundant neighbour one base away suggests this may be a read error. Written as DNA, the CDR3 is TGCGCCAGCAGCCACGATCGGGGAAGAGGGGGCAATAATGGCTACACCTTC. It translates to CASSHDRGRGGNNGYTF. The rearrangement links TRBV4-3 to TRBJ1-2; 7 bases line up with TRBD1. Germline values: CDR1 LGHNA, CDR2 YSLEER. The CDR3 runs to 17 residues. Trimming removed 3 bases from V and 6 bases from J; junction bases left unmatched: 16.

In the case of this clonotype: Given a much more abundant clone one base away, this may be a read error. This CDR3 is CASSETPRSTVTQYF. CDR3 nucleotide sequence: TGTGCCAGCAGTGAGACACCCCGGTCTACAGTTACGCAGTATTTT. The chain carries TRBV6-1 and TRBJ2-3; no firm D call. This CDR3 comprises 15 residues. The germline V gene encodes CDR1 MNHNS and CDR2 SASEGT.

The chain carries TRBV6-1 and TRBJ2-1; perhaps TRBD2 as D (5 bases). Germline V gene lookup returns CDR1 MNHNS and CDR2 SASEGT. The V and J ends lost 8 bases and 3 bases respectively, with 8 bases between them. The CDR3 runs 12 residues. The CDR3: CASGGDYNEQFF. For the CDR3, the DNA is TGTGCCAGCGGAGGAGACTACAATGAGCAGTTCTTC.

This clonotype was observed at least ten times. The V gene is TRBV6-6, the J gene TRBJ2-5; D remains unclear. The CDR3 consists of 13 residues. Germline V lookup: CDR1 MNHNY, CDR2 SVGAGI (reference sequence). The ends were cut back, 3 bases at V and 4 bases at J, with 9 bases in the middle. CDR3: CASSYAFGETQYF. CDR3 DNA: TGTGCCAGCAGTTATGCCTTTGGAGAGACCCAGTACTTC.

V and J are TRBV7-9 and TRBJ2-1; 7 nucleotides align to TRBD2. The CDR3 sequence is 16 residues long. J was trimmed by 7 bases and V by 5 bases; bases with no gene match: 14. Germline lookup yields CDR1 SEHNR and CDR2 FQNEAQ (reference sequence). The CDR3 DNA follows: TGTGCCAGCAGCCCCTTAGACGTAGCGGGCGGAAATGAGCAGTTCTTC. This codes for CASSPLDVAGGNEQFF.

This clonotype was observed at least ten times. The gene calls are TRBV20-1 and TRBJ1-4; no reliable D call. V gave up 3 bases and J gave up 0 bases, with 8 bases separating them. The CDR3 contains 14 residues. CDR1 DFQATT and CDR2 SNEGSKA come from the germline V gene (reference sequence). The CDR3 DNA is TGCAGTGCTAGGTCGAAGACAACTAATGAAAAACTGTTTTTT. It specifies CSARSKTTNEKLFF.

This clonotype was counted only a few times. The chain couples TRBV19 to TRBJ1-1; D perhaps matches TRBD1 (5 bases). V lost 7 bases to trimming and J lost 5 bases, with 20 bases between them. In germline, CDR1 is LNHDA, CDR2 SQIVND (reference sequence). The CDR3 length is 15 residues. CDR3 in DNA: TGTGCCAGTACGGTCCAGGGTTTGAGGGGAACTGAAGCTTTCTTT. This gives the protein CASTVQGLRGTEAFF.

The table lists this clonotype with a few counts. The rearrangement links TRBV7-8 to TRBJ1-5; the match to TRBD1 covers 9 bases. From germline, CDR1 is SGHVS and CDR2 FQNEAQ. The CDR3 is 16 residues long. Germline trimming cut 5 bases from V and 2 bases from J; bases unmatched to any gene: 7. The CDR3 here is CASSPRQGEGNQPQHF. The DNA for the CDR3 is TGTGCCAGCAGCCCCCGACAGGGGGAGGGCAATCAGCCCCAGCATTTT.

This chain links TRBV24-1 with TRBJ1-5; D gene uncertain. The CDR3 consists of 22 residues. Germline V gene data show CDR1 as KGHDR and CDR2 as SFDVKD. The V end was cut by 0 bases, the J end by 0 bases, with 26 bases between. In nucleotides, the CDR3 is TGTGCCACCAGTGATTTGATGGCTCCGATTCGAGGGCAAGAGAGTAGCAATCAGCCCCAGCATTTT. Translation gives CATSDLMAPIRGQESSNQPQHF.

This clonotype showed up many times. V and J are TRBV28 and TRBJ1-6; D perhaps matches TRBD1 (5 bases). Germline V gene sequence: CDR1 MDHEN, CDR2 SYDVKM. The CDR3 sequence is 16 residues long. Deletions cut 4 bases from V and 0 bases from J, with 10 bases between. CDR3 loop: CASSSPGGSYNSPLHF. In DNA form, the CDR3 reads TGTGCCAGCAGTTCACCCGGGGGCTCCTATAATTCACCCCTCCACTTT.

This clonotype has a single count. A much larger clone lies one base from this, so it may be a read error. The chain uses TRBV14 and TRBJ2-7; 7 nucleotides agree with TRBD1. The DNA end is more similar to TRBJ2-1, so the J call may be wrong. Germline V gene lookup returns CDR1 SGHDN and CDR2 FVKESK. The CDR3 runs 13 residues. CDR3 nucleotide sequence: TGTGCCAGCAGCGGACAGGCGGTCAATGAGCAGTTCTTC. Amino acid sequence: CASSGQAVNEQFF.

The table lists this clonotype with many counts. The chain joins TRBV20-1 to TRBJ2-3, with TRBD1 as a possible D gene (6 bases). The length of the CDR3 is 16 residues. The germline V and J ends were trimmed by 3 bases and 8 bases, with 24 bases remaining between them. Germline V gene data show CDR1 as DFQATT and CDR2 as SNEGSKA (reference sequence). CDR3 nucleotides: TGCAGTGCTAGCAACCCTCCGGGTAGCGCACAGGGTACGCAGTATTTT. It specifies CSASNPPGSAQGTQYF.

The J gene is TRBJ2-1, the V gene TRBV15; unclear D gene. The germline V gene has CDR1 LNHNV and CDR2 YYDKDF (reference sequence). The CDR3 runs 13 residues. V gave up 1 base and J gave up 6 bases, with 7 bases separating them. This chain's CDR3 is CATSRVRFNEQFF. CDR3 DNA: TGTGCCACCAGCAGAGTTCGTTTCAATGAGCAGTTCTTC.

This clonotype was counted ten times or more. The chain joins TRBV4-2 to TRBJ2-3; TRBD2 matches 7 bases. The CDR3 runs to 16 residues. Germline V gene data show CDR1 as LGHNA and CDR2 as YNFKEQ. The V gene end was trimmed by 1 base and the J gene end by 4 bases; junction bases not matched to a gene: 8. The CDR3 spells CASSQVAGVGADTQYF. The CDR3 DNA reads as TGTGCCAGCAGCCAAGTGGCGGGAGTCGGGGCAGATACGCAGTATTTT.

CDR3 sequence: CASSPGLAGFYEQYF. Here the CDR3 DNA reads TGTGCCAGTAGTCCAGGACTAGCGGGATTCTACGAGCAGTACTTC. The chain carries TRBV19 and TRBJ2-7, with 12 nucleotides matching TRBD2. V was clipped by 5 bases and J by 3 bases; unmatched bases: 5. Germline CDR1 and CDR2: LNHDA and SQIVND (reference sequence). This CDR3 is built from 15 residues.

This clonotype was detected ten times or more. This chain connects TRBV28 to TRBJ1-3, with TRBD1 matching over 8 bases. Germline assignment: CDR1 MDHEN and CDR2 SYDVKM. The J segment lost 0 bases and the V segment lost 6 bases, leaving 10 bases of the junction unmatched. CDR3 length: 17 residues. The CDR3 nucleotides are TGTGCCAGCAGCGGCAGACAGGGGAAAAACTCTGGAAACACCATATATTTT. As protein: CASSGRQGKNSGNTIYF.

This clonotype was counted between two and nine times. The chain employs TRBV6-5 and TRBJ2-7; D is possibly TRBD2 (6 bases). The CDR3 is 15 amino acids. The germline gives CDR1 MNHEY, CDR2 SVGAGI. Trimming pared 2 bases from V and 9 bases from J, leaving 20 bases between. CDR3 residues: CASSYGGFASEVQYF. In nucleotides, the CDR3 is TGTGCCAGCAGTTACGGTGGGTTTGCTAGCGAGGTGCAGTACTTC.

This clonotype was observed a handful of times. This sequence joins TRBV4-1 and TRBJ2-7; D is undetermined. Per the germline V gene, CDR1 is MGHRA and CDR2 is YSYEKL. The ends were cut back, 4 bases at V and 2 bases at J, with 15 bases in the middle. This CDR3 is built from 15 residues. The CDR3 DNA sequence: TGCGCCAGCAGCCCCGTTGGACGTGGAACCTACGAGCAGTACTTC. Translating gives CASSPVGRGTYEQYF.

On this clonotype itself: This may be a read error, as it is one base from a much larger clone. The rearrangement uses TRBV6-2 or TRBV6-3 and TRBJ2-7; 13 bases line up with TRBD2. This CDR3 is built from 16 residues. V lost 8 bases and J lost 4; bases outside the gene matches: 11. Germline V gene data show CDR1 as MNHEY and CDR2 as SVGEGT. CDR3: CASGAGLAGVGYEQYF. The CDR3, as DNA: TGTGCCAGCGGTGCCGGACTAGCGGGAGTAGGATACGAGCAGTACTTC.

This clonotype has a handful of counts. The chain combines TRBV28 with TRBJ2-1; D is perhaps TRBD2 (5 bases). The CDR3 extends over 11 amino acids. The germline V gene has CDR1 MDHEN and CDR2 SYDVKM. V lost 3 bases and J 15 bases, leaving 12 bases between the germline ends. CDR3 sequence: CASSFSGLAFF. The CDR3 DNA follows: TGTGCCAGCAGTTTTTCTGGCCTAGCGTTCTTC. The variable domain in full, completed from reference TRBV28 and TRBJ2-1, reads DVKVTQSSRYLVKRTGEKVFLECVQDMDHENMFWYRQDPGLGLRLIYFSYDVKMKEKGDIPEGYSVSREKKERFSLILESASTNQTSMYLCASSFSGLAFFGPGTRLTVL.

At least ten counts were recorded for this clonotype. The chain joins TRBV6-6 to TRBJ1-1; D remains unclear. V was clipped by 7 bases and J by 0 bases, with 6 bases between them. Germline assignment: CDR1 MNHNY and CDR2 SVGAGI (reference sequence). This CDR3 is built from 12 residues. The CDR3 reads CASKFLNTEAFF. The CDR3, as DNA: TGTGCCAGCAAATTCCTGAACACTGAAGCTTTCTTT.

Concerning this clonotype: This may stem from a read error, because a much larger clone lies one nucleotide away. The chain has TRBV19 and TRBJ2-3; D is ambiguous. Germline CDR1 LNHDA, CDR2 SQIVND (reference sequence). CDR3 length: 13 amino acids. The V gene lost 3 bases and the J gene lost 6 bases, with 10 bases spanning the gap. CDR3 in amino acids: CASSMDPGDTQYF. CDR3 DNA sequence: TGTGCCAGTAGTATGGATCCCGGGGATACGCAGTATTTT.

The rearrangement links TRBV23-1 to TRBJ2-1; D might be TRBD2 (5 bases). TRBV23-1 is flagged as an ORF with uncertain function. V shed 4 bases and J shed 3 bases, with 13 bases lying between them. The CDR3 is 15 residues long. CDR3: CASSLKRKLYNEQFF. For the CDR3, the DNA is TGCGCCAGCAGTCTTAAGCGGAAACTCTACAATGAGCAGTTCTTC.

This clonotype came up a few times. The rearrangement links TRBV2 to TRBJ2-1; TRBD2 agrees at 10 bases. V was pared by 0 bases and J by 7 bases, with 9 bases of the junction left unmatched. The CDR3 loop spans 17 amino acids. The germline CDR1 and CDR2 sequences are SNHLY and FYNNEI. The CDR3 spells CASSEAELAGRVNEQFF. The CDR3 DNA reads as TGTGCCAGCAGTGAAGCGGAACTAGCGGGAAGGGTTAATGAGCAGTTCTTC. Full variable domain (remainder filled in from reference TRBV2 and TRBJ2-1): EPEVTQTPSHQVTQMGQEVILRCVPISNHLYFYWYRQILGQKVEFLVSFYNNEISEKSEIFDDQFSVERPDGSNFTLKIRSTKLEDSAMYFCASSEAELAGRVNEQFFGPGTRLTVL.

This clonotype was recorded a few times. This likely comes from a read error, as the CDR3 has no conserved phenylalanine or tryptophan at its end. The chain combines TRBV29-1 with TRBJ1-2; tentatively, D is TRBD1 (5 bases). The CDR3 is made up of 14 amino acids. The germline V gene has CDR1 SQVTM and CDR2 ANQGSEA. The CDR3 DNA reads TGCAGTGTTGAATGGGACCCCCCACCGAGGGGCTACACCCTC. Its translation: CSVEWDPPPRGYTL.

J is TRBJ1-4 and V is TRBV5-6, with TRBD1 matching over 9 bases. The junction had 7 bases not matched to a gene; V was cut back by 0 bases and J by 4 bases. CDR3 length: 17 amino acids. Germline loops: CDR1 SGHDT, CDR2 YYEEEE. CDR3 DNA sequence: TGTGCCAGCAGCTTGGCGACAGGGGGTTTGGTTAATGAAAAACTGTTTTTT. Protein: CASSLATGGLVNEKLFF.

This clonotype was seen at least ten times. The chain joins TRBV9 to TRBJ2-7; TRBD2 aligns across 7 bases. The CDR3 is 14 residues long. Germline assignment: CDR1 SGDLS and CDR2 YYNGEE. After removal of 4 bases from V and 3 bases from J, the junction contained 7 bases not matched to a gene. The chain's CDR3 is CASSTTSRDYEQYF. In nucleotides, the CDR3 is TGTGCCAGCAGCACGACTAGCCGGGACTACGAGCAGTACTTC.

Concerning this clonotype: It may be a read error: a sequence one base away is much more abundant. J is TRBJ2-5 and V is TRBV3-1; D uncertain. V was shortened by 2 bases and J by 7 bases, with 8 bases between the two germline ends. CDR1 is LGHDT and CDR2 is YNNKEL in the germline V gene (reference sequence). The CDR3 length is 12 residues. In DNA form, the CDR3 reads TGTGCCAGCAGCCAAACGGTAGGGACCCAGTACTTC. Encoded protein: CASSQTVGTQYF.